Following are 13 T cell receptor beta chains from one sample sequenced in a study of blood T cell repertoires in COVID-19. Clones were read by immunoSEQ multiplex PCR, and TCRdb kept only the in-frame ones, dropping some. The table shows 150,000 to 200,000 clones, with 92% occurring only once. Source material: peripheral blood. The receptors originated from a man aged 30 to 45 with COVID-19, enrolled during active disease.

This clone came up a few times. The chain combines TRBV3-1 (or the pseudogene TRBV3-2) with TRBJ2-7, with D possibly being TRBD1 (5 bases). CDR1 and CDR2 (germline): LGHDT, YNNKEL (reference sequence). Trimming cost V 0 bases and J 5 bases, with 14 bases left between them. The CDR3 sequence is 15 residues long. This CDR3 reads CASSQDTREGDEQYF. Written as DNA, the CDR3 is TGTGCCAGCAGCCAAGACACCAGGGAAGGGGACGAGCAGTACTTC.

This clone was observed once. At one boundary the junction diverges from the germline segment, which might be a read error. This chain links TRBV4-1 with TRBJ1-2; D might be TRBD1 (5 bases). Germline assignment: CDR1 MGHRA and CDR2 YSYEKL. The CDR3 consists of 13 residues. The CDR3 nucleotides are TGCGCCAGCAGCTCCGATGCCGCGGGACCCGCCATCTTC. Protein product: CASSSDAAGPAIF.

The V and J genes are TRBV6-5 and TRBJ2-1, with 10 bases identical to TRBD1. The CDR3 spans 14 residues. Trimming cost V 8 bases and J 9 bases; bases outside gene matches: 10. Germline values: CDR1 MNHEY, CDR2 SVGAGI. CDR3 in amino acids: CASQRTGGSGEQFF. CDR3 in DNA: TGTGCCAGCCAGAGGACAGGGGGTTCAGGTGAGCAGTTCTTC.

CDR3: CASSYSRQGIYGYTF. CDR3 nucleotides: TGTGCCAGCAGTTACAGCCGCCAGGGGATCTATGGCTACACCTTC. This rearrangement joins TRBV6-5 to TRBJ1-2; D is perhaps TRBD1 (6 bases). In germline, CDR1 is MNHEY, CDR2 SVGAGI. The CDR3 spans 15 residues. Trimming stripped 2 bases from V and 4 bases from J, with 14 bases between.

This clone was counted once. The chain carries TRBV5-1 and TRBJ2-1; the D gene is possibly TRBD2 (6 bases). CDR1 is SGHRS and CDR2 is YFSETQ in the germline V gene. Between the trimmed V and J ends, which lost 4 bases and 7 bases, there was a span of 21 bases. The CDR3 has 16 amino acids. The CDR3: CASSRGPRVGGNEQFF. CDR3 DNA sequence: TGCGCCAGCAGCCGAGGCCCTCGAGTGGGGGGAAATGAGCAGTTCTTC.

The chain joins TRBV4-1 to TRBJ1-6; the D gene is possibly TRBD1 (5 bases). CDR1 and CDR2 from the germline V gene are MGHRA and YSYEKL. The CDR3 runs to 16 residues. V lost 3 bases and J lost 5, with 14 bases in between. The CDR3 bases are TGCGCCAGCAGCCAGCCTGCGGCAGGGAATAATTCACCCCTCCACTTT. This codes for CASSQPAAGNNSPLHF.

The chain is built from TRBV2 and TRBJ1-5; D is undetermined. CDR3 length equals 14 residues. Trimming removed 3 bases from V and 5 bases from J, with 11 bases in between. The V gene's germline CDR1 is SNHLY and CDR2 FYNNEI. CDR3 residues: CASSELQVHQPQHF. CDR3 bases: TGTGCCAGCAGTGAGCTTCAGGTTCATCAGCCCCAGCATTTT. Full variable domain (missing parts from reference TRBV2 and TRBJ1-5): EPEVTQTPSHQVTQMGQEVILRCVPISNHLYFYWYRQILGQKVEFLVSFYNNEISEKSEIFDDQFSVERPDGSNFTLKIRSTKLEDSAMYFCASSELQVHQPQHFGDGTRLSIL.

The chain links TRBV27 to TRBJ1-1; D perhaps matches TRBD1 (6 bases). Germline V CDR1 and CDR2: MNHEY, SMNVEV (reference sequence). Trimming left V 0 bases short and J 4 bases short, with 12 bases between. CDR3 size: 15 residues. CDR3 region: CASSLSGAWGTEAFF. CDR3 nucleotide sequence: TGTGCCAGCAGTTTATCGGGGGCGTGGGGCACTGAAGCTTTCTTT.

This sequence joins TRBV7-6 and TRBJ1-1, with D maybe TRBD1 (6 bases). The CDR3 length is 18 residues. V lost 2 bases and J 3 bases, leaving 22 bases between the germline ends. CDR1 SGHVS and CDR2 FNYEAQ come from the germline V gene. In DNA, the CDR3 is TGTGCCAGCAGCTTAAATGGCTTCGACGGGGGGGCGGACACTGAAGCTTTCTTT. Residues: CASSLNGFDGGADTEAFF.

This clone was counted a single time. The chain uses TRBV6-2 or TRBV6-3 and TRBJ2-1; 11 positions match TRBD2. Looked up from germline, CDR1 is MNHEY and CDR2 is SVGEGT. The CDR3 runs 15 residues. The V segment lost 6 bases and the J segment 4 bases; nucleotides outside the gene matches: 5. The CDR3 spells CASSLLAGEYNEQFF. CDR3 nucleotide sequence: TGTGCCAGCAGCTTACTAGCGGGGGAATACAATGAGCAGTTCTTC.

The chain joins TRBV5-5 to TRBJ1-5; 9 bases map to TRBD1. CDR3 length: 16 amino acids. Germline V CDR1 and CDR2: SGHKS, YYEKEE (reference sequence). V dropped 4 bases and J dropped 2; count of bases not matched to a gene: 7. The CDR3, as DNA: TGTGCCAGCAGCCCGACAGGGGGGGGAGGCAATCAGCCCCAGCATTTT. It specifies CASSPTGGGGNQPQHF. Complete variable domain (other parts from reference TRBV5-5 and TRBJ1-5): DAGVTQSPTHLIKTRGQQVTLRCSPISGHKSVSWYQQVLGQGPQFIFQYYEKEERGRGNFPDRFSARQFPNYSSELNVNALLLGDSALYLCASSPTGGGGNQPQHFGDGTRLSIL.

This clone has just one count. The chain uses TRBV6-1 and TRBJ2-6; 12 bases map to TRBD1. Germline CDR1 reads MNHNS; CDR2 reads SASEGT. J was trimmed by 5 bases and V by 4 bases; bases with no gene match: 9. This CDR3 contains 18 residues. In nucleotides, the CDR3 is TGTGCCAGCAGTGGACCCGGGACAGGGGGCGCCTGGGCCAACGTCCTGACTTTC. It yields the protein CASSGPGTGGAWANVLTF.

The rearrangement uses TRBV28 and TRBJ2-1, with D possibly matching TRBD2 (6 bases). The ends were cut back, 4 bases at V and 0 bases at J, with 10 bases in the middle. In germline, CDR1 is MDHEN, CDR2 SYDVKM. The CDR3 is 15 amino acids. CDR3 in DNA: TGTGCCAGCAGTTGGACTACCCCCTCCTACAATGAGCAGTTCTTC. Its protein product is CASSWTTPSYNEQFF.